The 3 T cell receptor beta chains reported below all come from one sample, sequenced in a study of T cell responses to AZD1222 COVID-19 vaccine. Only in-frame clones appear in the TCRdb table, and some are missing; sequencing was by immunoSEQ multiplex PCR. Of over 75,000 clones in the sample, 90% are singletons; the top ten hold 3%. The sequencing used peripheral blood, collected on day 0 of AZD1222 vaccination. The receptors originated from an adult in good health.

The chain has TRBV2 and TRBJ1-6, with 7 bases that match TRBD1. Per the germline V gene, CDR1 is SNHLY and CDR2 is FYNNEI. The ends lost 6 bases at V and 7 bases at J; junction bases unmatched: 6. The length of the CDR3 is 14 residues. The CDR3 DNA sequence: TGTGCCAGCAGAGGACAGGTCCCAAATTCACCCCTCCACTTT. This codes for CASRGQVPNSPLHF.

Only one count was recorded for this clone. This sequence joins TRBV2 and TRBJ2-7; possibly TRBD1 for D (6 bases). Trimming took 6 bases from V and 6 from J, leaving 18 bases between them. This CDR3 contains 14 residues. Germline CDR1 reads SNHLY; CDR2 reads FYNNEI. This CDR3 is CASRDSWTASEQYF. The CDR3 nucleotides read TGTGCCAGCAGGGACAGTTGGACGGCCAGCGAGCAGTACTTC.

The CDR3 region is CASSFRAGDNYGYTF. Written as DNA, the CDR3 is TGTGCCAGCAGTTTCCGGGCAGGGGATAACTATGGCTACACCTTC. This chain joins TRBV27 and TRBJ1-2; tentative D call: TRBD1 (6 bases). Trimming left V 3 bases short and J 1 base short, with 12 bases between. Germline V gene data show CDR1 as MNHEY and CDR2 as SMNVEV (reference sequence). The CDR3 is made up of 15 amino acids.